A single sample is the source of the 9 T cell receptor beta chains below, sequenced in a study of T-cell reconstitution after alpha-beta-depleted transplantation in children. TCRbeta library construction was performed incorporating unique molecular identifiers. TCRdb passed the PCR reads through MiXCR, listing each CDR3 protein once. This table holds approximately 490,000 distinct CDR3 sequences, under 15% found once. Sequenced here: PBMCs from the stem cell graft donor, sampled from the stem cell graft. The receptors come from a human donor who donated a stem cell graft to a child with combined immunodeficiency.

The gene calls are TRBV5-1 and TRBJ2-7; possible D gene TRBD2, 6 bases. V lost 4 bases and J 4 bases, leaving 18 bases between the germline ends. This CDR3 region has 15 residues. In germline, CDR1 is SGHRS, CDR2 YFSETQ. The CDR3 nucleotides are TGCGCCAGCAGCGCTGATGCCGGAGGGTTTTACGAGCAGTACTTC. It is translated as CASSADAGGFYEQYF.

The chain employs TRBV6-2 or TRBV6-3 and TRBJ2-7; 10 nucleotides match TRBD2. The CDR3 runs 14 residues. Germline V gives CDR1 MNHEY, CDR2 SVGEGT. The J segment lost 7 bases and the V segment lost 6 bases, leaving 9 bases of the junction unmatched. Here the CDR3 reads CASSPSGRAGEQYF. CDR3 DNA sequence: TGTGCCAGCAGCCCCAGCGGGAGGGCCGGAGAGCAGTACTTC.

J is TRBJ2-1 and V is TRBV11-2; TRBD2 matches at 10 bases. The CDR3 has 19 amino acids. CDR1 is SGHAT and CDR2 is FQNNGV in the germline V gene. V trimming: 3 bases; J trimming: 2 bases; junction bases outside the gene matches: 13. CDR3 bases: TGTGCCAGCAGCTTGATCTATTCACTAGCGGGGAGTACCTACAATGAGCAGTTCTTC. This translates into CASSLIYSLAGSTYNEQFF.

The rearrangement joins TRBV30 to TRBJ1-2; 9 bases are shared with TRBD1. The ends lost 1 base at V and 2 bases at J; junction bases unmatched: 2. The CDR3 length is 14 residues. From germline, CDR1 is GTSNPN and CDR2 SVGIG (reference sequence). The CDR3 nucleotides are TGTGCCTGGAGTGGACAGGGGGAGAACTATGGCTACACCTTC. Protein: CAWSGQGENYGYTF. Full variable domain (rest looked up from reference TRBV30 and TRBJ1-2): SQTIHQWPATLVQPVGSPLSLECTVEGTSNPNLYWYRQAAGRGLQLLFYSVGIGQISSEVPQNLSASRPQDRQFILSSKKLLLSDSGFYLCAWSGQGENYGYTFGSGTRLTVV.

This clonotype was recorded many times. The chain employs TRBV29-1 and TRBJ1-2; the match to TRBD1 covers 8 bases. The CDR3 has 11 residues. V shed 4 bases and J 8 bases; nucleotides not matched to a gene: 3. Germline V gives CDR1 SQVTM, CDR2 ANQGSEA. For the CDR3, the DNA is TGCAGCGTTGCAGGGGGCGACGGCTACACCTTC. This codes for CSVAGGDGYTF.

This chain uses TRBV12-5 with TRBJ2-3, with 8 bases identical to TRBD1. Germline V CDR1 and CDR2: LGHNT, FRNRAP. With 0 bases clipped from V and 6 bases from J, the junction kept 8 bases outside the gene matches. The CDR3 sequence is 16 residues long. Here the CDR3 reads CASGLVLGQEVDTQYF. CDR3 DNA sequence: TGTGCTAGTGGTTTGGTATTGGGACAGGAGGTCGATACGCAGTATTTT. The full variable domain, completed using reference TRBV12-5 and TRBJ2-3, is DARVTQTPRHKVTEMGQEVTMRCQPILGHNTVFWYRQTMMQGLELLAYFRNRAPLDDSGMPKDRFSAEMPDATLATLKIQPSEPRDSAVYFCASGLVLGQEVDTQYFGPGTRLTVL.

In its sample, this clonotype was seen a few times. The V call is TRBV6-1, the J call TRBJ1-4; TRBD1 agrees at 9 bases. CDR1 and CDR2 from the germline V gene are MNHNS and SASEGT. Losses at the gene ends were 6 bases for V and 7 bases for J; bases not matched to a gene: 9. The length of the CDR3 is 15 residues. The CDR3 DNA is TGTGCCAGCAGGCGTCCGGGACAGGGATCTGAAAAACTGTTTTTT. Translating gives CASRRPGQGSEKLFF.

This clonotype was detected a few times. This chain links TRBV5-1 with TRBJ1-4, with 10 bases lining up with TRBD1. The CDR3 loop spans 17 amino acids. After removal of 4 bases from V and 0 bases from J, the junction contained 6 bases not matched to a gene. Germline lookup yields CDR1 SGHRS and CDR2 YFSETQ. As DNA, the CDR3 is TGCGCCAGCAGCGTGGGGACAGGGGCAGCAACTAATGAAAAACTGTTTTTT. Translating gives CASSVGTGAATNEKLFF.

This clonotype has just a few counts. The CDR3 here is CASSVGSQGRQETQYF. CDR3 sequence (DNA): TGTGCCAGCAGCGTAGGTAGTCAGGGACGTCAAGAGACCCAGTACTTC. The chain employs TRBV9 and TRBJ2-5; D may match TRBD1 or TRBD2 (5 bases each). This CDR3 spans 16 amino acids. CDR1 is SGDLS, CDR2 YYNGEE, per germline. Trimming took 0 bases from V and 2 from J, leaving 14 bases between them.